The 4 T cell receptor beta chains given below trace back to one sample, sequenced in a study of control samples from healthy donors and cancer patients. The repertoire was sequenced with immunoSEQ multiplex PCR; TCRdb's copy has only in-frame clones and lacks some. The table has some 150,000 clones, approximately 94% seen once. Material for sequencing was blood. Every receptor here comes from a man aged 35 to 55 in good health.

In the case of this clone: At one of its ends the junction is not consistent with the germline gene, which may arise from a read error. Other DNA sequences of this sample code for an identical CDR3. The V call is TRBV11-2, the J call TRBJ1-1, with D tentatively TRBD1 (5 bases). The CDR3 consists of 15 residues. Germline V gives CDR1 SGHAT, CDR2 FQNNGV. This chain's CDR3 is CASSLHLGGNTEAFF. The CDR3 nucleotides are TGTGCCAGCAGCCTCCATCTGGGGGGGAACACTGAAGCCTTCTTT.

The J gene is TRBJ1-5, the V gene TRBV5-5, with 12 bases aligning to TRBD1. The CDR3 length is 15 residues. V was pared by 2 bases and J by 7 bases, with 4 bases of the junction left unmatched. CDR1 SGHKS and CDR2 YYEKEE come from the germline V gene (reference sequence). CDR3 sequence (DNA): TGTGCCAGCAGCTTTGGGACAGGGGGCAGCCAGCCCCAGCATTTT. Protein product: CASSFGTGGSQPQHF. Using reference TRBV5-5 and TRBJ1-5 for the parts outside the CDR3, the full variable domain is DAGVTQSPTHLIKTRGQQVTLRCSPISGHKSVSWYQQVLGQGPQFIFQYYEKEERGRGNFPDRFSARQFPNYSSELNVNALLLGDSALYLCASSFGTGGSQPQHFGDGTRLSIL.

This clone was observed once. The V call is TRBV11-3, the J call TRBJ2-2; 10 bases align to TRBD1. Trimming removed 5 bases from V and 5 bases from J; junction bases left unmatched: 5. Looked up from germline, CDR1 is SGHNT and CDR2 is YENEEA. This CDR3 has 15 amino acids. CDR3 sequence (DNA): TGTGCCAGCAGCGCGGGGACAGGGGCTACCGGGGAGCTGTTTTTT. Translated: CASSAGTGATGELFF.

CDR3 nucleotide sequence: TGCGCCAGCAGCTTGGATTCTCGAACCTACGAGCAGTACTTC. Translating gives CASSLDSRTYEQYF. The chain is built from TRBV5-1 and TRBJ2-7; D remains unclear. The CDR3 consists of 14 residues. Germline CDR1 is SGHRS and CDR2 is YFSETQ. Trimming shortened V by 0 bases and J by 2 bases, and 9 bases separated the two germline ends.